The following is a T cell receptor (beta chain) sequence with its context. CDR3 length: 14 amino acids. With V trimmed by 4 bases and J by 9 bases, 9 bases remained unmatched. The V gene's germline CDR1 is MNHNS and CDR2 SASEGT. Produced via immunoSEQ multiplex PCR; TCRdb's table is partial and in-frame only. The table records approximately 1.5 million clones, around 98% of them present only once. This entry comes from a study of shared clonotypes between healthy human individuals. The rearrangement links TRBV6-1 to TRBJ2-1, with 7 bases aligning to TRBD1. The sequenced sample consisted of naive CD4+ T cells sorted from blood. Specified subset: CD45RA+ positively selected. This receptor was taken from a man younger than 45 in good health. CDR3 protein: CASSGPGTAREQFF. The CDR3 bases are TGTGCCAGCAGTGGCCCCGGGACAGCCCGTGAGCAGTTCTTC.